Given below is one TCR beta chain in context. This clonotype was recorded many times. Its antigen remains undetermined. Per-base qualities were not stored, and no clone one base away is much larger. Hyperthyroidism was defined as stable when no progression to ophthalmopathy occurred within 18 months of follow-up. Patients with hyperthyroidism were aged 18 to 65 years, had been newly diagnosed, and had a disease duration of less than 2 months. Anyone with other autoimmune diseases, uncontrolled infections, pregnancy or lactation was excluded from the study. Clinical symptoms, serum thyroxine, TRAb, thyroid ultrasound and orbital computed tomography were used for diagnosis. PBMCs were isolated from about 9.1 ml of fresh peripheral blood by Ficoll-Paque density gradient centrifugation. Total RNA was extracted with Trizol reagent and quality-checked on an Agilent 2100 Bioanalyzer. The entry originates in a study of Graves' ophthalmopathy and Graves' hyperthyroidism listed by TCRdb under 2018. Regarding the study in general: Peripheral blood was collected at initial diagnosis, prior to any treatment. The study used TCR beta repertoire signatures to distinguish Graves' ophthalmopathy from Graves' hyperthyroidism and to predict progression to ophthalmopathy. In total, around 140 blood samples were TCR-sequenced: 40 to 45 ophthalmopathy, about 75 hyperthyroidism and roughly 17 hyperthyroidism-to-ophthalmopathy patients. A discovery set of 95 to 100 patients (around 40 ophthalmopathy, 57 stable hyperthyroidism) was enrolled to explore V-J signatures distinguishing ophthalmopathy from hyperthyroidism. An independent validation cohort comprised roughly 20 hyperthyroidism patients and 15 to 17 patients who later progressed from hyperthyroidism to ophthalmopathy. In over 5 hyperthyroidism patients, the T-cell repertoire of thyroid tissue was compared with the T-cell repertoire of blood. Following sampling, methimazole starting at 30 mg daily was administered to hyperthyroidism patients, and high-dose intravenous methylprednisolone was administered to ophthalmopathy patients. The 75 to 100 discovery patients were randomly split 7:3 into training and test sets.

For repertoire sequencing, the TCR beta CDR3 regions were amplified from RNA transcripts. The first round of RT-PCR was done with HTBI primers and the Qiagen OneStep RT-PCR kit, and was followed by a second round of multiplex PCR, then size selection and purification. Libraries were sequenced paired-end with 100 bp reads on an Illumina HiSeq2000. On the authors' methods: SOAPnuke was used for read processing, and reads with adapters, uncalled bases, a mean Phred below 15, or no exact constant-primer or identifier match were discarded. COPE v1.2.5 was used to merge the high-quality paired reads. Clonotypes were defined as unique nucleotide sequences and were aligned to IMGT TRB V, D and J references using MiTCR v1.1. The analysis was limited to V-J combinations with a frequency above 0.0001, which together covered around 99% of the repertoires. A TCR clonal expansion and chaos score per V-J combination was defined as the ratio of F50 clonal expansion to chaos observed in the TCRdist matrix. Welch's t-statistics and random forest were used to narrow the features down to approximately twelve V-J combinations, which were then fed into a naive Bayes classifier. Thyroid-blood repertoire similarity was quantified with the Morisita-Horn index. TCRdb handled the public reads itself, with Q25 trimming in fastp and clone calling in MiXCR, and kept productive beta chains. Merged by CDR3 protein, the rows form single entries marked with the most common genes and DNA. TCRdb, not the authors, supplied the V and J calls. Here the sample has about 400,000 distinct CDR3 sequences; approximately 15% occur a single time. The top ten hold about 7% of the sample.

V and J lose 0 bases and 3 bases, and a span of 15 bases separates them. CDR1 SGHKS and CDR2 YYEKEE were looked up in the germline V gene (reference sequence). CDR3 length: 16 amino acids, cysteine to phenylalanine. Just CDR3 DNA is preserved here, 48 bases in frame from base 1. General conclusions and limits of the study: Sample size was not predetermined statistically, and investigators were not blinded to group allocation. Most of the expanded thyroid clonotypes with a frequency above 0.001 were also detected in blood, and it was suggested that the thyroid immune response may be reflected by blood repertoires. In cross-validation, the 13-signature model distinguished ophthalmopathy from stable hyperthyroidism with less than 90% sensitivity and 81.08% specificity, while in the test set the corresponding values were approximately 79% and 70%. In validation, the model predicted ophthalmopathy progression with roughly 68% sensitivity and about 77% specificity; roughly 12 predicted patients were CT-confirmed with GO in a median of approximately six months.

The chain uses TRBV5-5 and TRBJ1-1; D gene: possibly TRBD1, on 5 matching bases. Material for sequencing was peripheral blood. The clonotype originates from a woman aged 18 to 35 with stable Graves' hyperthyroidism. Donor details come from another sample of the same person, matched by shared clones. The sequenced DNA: TGTGCCAGCAGCTTGGGGGCAGGGCGGATGGACACTGAAGCTTTCTTT. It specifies CASSLGAGRMDTEAFF.